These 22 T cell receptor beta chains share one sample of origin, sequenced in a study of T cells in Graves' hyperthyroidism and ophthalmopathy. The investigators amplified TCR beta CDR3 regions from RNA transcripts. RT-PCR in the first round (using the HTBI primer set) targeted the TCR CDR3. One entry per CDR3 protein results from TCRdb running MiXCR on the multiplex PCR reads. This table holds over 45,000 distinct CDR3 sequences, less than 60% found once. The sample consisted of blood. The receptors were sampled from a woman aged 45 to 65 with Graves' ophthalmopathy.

The CDR3 sequence is CASEWDPIPGLADPSSYEQYF. The CDR3 nucleotides are TGTGCCAGCGAGTGGGACCCGATCCCGGGACTAGCGGATCCTAGCTCCTACGAGCAGTACTTC. This rearrangement joins TRBV7-2 to TRBJ2-7, with 11 bases aligning to TRBD2. This CDR3 is 21 amino acids long. The junction had 24 bases not matched to a gene; V was cut back by 8 bases and J by 0 bases. From germline, CDR1 is SGHTA and CDR2 FQGNSA. Full variable domain (missing parts from reference TRBV7-2 and TRBJ2-7): GAGVSQSPSNKVTEKGKDVELRCDPISGHTALYWYRQSLGQGLEFLIYFQGNSAPDKSGLPSDRFSAERTGGSVSTLTIQRTQQEDSAVYLCASEWDPIPGLADPSSYEQYFGPGTRLTVT.

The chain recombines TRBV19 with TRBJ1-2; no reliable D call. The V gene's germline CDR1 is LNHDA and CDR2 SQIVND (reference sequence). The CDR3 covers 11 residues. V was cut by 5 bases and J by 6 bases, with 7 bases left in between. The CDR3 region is CASSLNHGYTF. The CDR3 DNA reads TGTGCCAGTAGTTTGAACCATGGCTACACCTTC.

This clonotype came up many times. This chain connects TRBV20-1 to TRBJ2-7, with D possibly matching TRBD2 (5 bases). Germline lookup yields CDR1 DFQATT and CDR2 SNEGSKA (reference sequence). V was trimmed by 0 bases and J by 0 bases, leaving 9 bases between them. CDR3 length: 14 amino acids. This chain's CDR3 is CSARDRGYSYEQYF. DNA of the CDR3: TGCAGTGCTAGAGATCGCGGGTACTCCTACGAGCAGTACTTC.

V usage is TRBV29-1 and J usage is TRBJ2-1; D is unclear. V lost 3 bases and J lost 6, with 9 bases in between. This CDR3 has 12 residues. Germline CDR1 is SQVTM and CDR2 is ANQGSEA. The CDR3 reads CSVDGYLNEQFF. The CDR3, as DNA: TGCAGCGTTGACGGGTACCTCAATGAGCAGTTCTTC.

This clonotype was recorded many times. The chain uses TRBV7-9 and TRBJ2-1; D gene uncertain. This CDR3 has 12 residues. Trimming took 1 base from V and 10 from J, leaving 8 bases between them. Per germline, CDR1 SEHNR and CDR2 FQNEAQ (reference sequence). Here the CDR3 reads CASSLGGEEQFF. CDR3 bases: TGTGCCAGCAGCTTAGGAGGAGAGGAGCAGTTCTTC.

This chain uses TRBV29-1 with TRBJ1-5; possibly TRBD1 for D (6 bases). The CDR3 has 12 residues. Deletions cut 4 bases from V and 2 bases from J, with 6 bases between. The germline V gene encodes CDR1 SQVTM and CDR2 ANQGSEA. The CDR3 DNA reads TGCAGCGTTGCAGGGGGCAATCAGCCCCAGCATTTT. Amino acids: CSVAGGNQPQHF.

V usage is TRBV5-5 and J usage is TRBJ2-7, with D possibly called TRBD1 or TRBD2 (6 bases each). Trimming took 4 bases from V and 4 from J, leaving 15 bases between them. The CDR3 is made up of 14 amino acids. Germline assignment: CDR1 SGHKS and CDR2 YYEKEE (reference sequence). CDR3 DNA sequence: TGTGCCAGCAGCCCGAGGGGGGTTGGTTACGAGCAGTACTTC. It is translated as CASSPRGVGYEQYF.

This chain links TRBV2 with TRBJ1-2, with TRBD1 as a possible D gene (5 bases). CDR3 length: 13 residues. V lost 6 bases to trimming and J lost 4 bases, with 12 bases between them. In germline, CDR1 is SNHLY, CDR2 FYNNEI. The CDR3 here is CASRVQGLYGYTF. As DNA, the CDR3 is TGTGCCAGCAGGGTTCAGGGCCTCTATGGCTACACCTTC.

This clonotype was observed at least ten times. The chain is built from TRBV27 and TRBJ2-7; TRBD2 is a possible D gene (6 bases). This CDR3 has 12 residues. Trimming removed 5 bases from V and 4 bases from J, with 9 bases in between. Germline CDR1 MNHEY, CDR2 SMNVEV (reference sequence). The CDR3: CASSSAGYEQYF. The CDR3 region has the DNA TGTGCCAGCAGTAGTGCGGGATACGAGCAGTACTTC.

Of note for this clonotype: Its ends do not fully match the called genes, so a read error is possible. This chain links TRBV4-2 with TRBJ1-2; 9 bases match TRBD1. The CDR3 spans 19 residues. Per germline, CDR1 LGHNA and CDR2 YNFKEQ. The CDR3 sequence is CASSQGVSGQGIRNNGHTF. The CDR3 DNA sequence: TGTGCCAGCAGCCAAGGGGTATCAGGACAGGGGATAAGAAACAATGGCCACACCTTC.

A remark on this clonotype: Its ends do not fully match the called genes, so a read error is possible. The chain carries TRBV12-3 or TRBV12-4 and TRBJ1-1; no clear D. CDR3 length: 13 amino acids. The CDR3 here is CASNLGKNTEAFF. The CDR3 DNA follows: TGTGCCAGCAATTTGGGGAAGAACACGGAAGCTTTCTTT.

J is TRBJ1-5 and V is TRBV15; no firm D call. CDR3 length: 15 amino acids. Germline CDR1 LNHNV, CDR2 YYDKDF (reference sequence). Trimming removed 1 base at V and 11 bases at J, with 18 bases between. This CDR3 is CATSRAGGRKETQHF. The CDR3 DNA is TGTGCCACCAGCAGAGCAGGAGGGCGTAAAGAGACCCAGCATTTT.

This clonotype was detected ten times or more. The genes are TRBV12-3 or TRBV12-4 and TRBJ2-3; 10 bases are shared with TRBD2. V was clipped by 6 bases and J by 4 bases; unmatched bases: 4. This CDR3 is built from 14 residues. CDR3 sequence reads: CASRSSGGSDTQYF. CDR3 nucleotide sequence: TGTGCCAGCAGGTCTAGCGGGGGCTCAGATACGCAGTATTTT.

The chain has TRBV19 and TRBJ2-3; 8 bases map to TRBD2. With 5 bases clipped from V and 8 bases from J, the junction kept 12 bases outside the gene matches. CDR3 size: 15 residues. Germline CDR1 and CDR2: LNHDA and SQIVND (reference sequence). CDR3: CASSFGGAERTTQYF. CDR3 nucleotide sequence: TGTGCCAGTAGTTTCGGGGGGGCCGAGCGGACTACGCAGTATTTT.

Here the CDR3 DNA reads TGTGCCACCAGCAGAGATAGGACAGGGGCCAACGTCCTGACTTTC. It specifies CATSRDRTGANVLTF. The rearrangement links TRBV15 to TRBJ2-6; TRBD1 might be the D (5 bases). This CDR3 is 15 amino acids long. From germline, CDR1 is LNHNV and CDR2 YYDKDF (reference sequence). V lost 0 bases to trimming and J lost 4 bases, with 7 bases between them.

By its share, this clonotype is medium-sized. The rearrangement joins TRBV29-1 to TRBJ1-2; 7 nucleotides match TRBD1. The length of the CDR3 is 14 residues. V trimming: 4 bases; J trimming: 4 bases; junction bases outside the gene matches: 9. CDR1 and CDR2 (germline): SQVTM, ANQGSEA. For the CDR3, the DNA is TGCAGCGTTGGCGAACAGGGGTCGGCCTATGGCTACACCTTC. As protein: CSVGEQGSAYGYTF.

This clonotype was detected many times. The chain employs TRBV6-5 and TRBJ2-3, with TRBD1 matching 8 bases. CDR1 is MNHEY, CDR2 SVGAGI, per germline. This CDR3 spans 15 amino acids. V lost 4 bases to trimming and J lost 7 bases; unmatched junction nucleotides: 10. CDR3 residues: CASSSDRVIGHTQYF. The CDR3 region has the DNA TGTGCCAGCAGTTCGGACAGGGTAATAGGACATACGCAGTATTTT.

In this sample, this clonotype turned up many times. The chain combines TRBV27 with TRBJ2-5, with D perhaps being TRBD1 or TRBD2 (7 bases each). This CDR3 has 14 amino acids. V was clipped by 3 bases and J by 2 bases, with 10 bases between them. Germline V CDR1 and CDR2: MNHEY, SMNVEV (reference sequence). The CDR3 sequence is CASSLQGGQETQYF. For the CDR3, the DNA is TGTGCCAGCAGTTTGCAGGGGGGGCAAGAGACCCAGTACTTC.

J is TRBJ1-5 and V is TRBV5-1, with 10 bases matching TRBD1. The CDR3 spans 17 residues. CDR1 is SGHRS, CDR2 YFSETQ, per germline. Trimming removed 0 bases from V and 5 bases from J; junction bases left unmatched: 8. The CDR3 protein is CASSLVCRGQGYQPQHF. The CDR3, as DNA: TGCGCCAGCAGCTTGGTCTGTCGGGGACAGGGGTATCAGCCCCAGCATTTT.

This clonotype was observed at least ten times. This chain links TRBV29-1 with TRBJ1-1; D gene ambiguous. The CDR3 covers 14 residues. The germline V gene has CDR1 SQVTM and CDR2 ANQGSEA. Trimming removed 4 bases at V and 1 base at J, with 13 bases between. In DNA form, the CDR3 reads TGCAGCGTTGTGGGGAGCCGGGGGAACACTGAAGCTTTCTTT. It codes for CSVVGSRGNTEAFF.

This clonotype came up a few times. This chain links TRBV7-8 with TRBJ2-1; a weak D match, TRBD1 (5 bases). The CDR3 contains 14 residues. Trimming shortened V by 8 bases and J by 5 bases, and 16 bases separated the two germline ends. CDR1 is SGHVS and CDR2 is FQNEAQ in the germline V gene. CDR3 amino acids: CASSPQSGNNEQFF. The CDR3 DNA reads TGTGCCAGCTCACCACAATCAGGGAACAATGAGCAGTTCTTC.

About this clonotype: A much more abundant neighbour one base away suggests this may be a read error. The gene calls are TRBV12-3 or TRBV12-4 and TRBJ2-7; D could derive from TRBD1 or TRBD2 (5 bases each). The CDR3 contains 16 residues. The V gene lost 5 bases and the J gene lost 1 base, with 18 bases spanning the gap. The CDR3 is CASSPNRWDGSYEQYF. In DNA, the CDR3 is TGTGCCAGCAGTCCCAACCGATGGGACGGATCCTACGAGCAGTACTTC.